This is a list of T cell receptor beta chains from one sample in a study of patients and donors after allogeneic stem cell transplantation. TCRdb fed the RT-PCR reads into MiXCR, producing one record per CDR3 protein. The data hold around 200,000 distinct CDR3 sequences, with around 41% observed a single time. Sequenced input: blood, either unsorted or a sorted T cell fraction (not recorded which). These receptors all come from a human donor who was either an allogeneic HSCT recipient or a stem cell or donor lymphocyte infusion donor (not recorded which). It is not recorded whose cells these are; they may come from a transplant donor. Both conserved end residues are part of each CDR3. The order of the fields is clone size, J gene, V gene, D gene, CDR3 DNA, CDR3 protein. The D gene is left open where the match is weak. Not all rows give a size; the values are once, few, many and, for expanded clones, a class.

NA | TRBJ2-1 | TRBV30 | NA | TGTGCCTGGAGTCCCCATATTGGCAATGAGCAGTTCTTC | CAWSPHIGNEQFF
few | TRBJ1-5 | TRBV20-1 | NA | TGCAGTGCCGTGACGGACGTTCAGCCCCAGCATTTT | CSAVTDVQPQHF
NA | TRBJ2-5 | TRBV28 | NA | TGTGCCAGCAGTTCCGGGACCAAAGAGACCCAGTACTTC | CASSSGTKETQYF
NA | TRBJ1-2 | TRBV20-1 | TRBD1 | TGCAGTCCAGAAGACAAGACAGGGATGGGTGGTGGCTACACCTTC | CSPEDKTGMGGGYTF
NA | TRBJ2-5 | TRBV28 | NA | TGTGCCAGCAGCGGGGGTAGGGGGCAAGAGACCCAGTACTTC | CASSGGRGQETQYF
NA | TRBJ1-1 | TRBV12-3/TRBV12-4 | NA | TGTGCCAGCAGTCCATACGACACTGTGAACACTGAAGCTTTCTTT | CASSPYDTVNTEAFF
NA | TRBJ2-7 | TRBV20-1 | NA | TGCAGTGCTAGAGTTGACTCCACATCCTACGAGCAGTACTTC | CSARVDSTSYEQYF
NA | TRBJ1-2 | TRBV5-1 | NA | TGCGCCAGCACCTCGGTGGGGCGCGGTGAGGGCTACACCTTC | CASTSVGRGEGYTF
NA | TRBJ1-5 | TRBV18 | TRBD1 | TGTGCCAGCTCGCGACGGGACAGCCGGATAGGCGCTAATCAGCCCCAGCATTTT | CASSRRDSRIGANQPQHF
NA | TRBJ1-5 | TRBV4-2 | NA | TGTGCCAGCAGCCAAGATCGCCCTCAGCCCCAGCATTTT | CASSQDRPQPQHF
few | TRBJ1-1 | TRBV28 | NA | TGTGCCAGCAGTACTCGTGACAGACCCAACACTGAAGCTTTCTTT | CASSTRDRPNTEAFF
NA | TRBJ1-1 | TRBV20-1 | NA | TGCAGTGCTAGAGATGGCGAGGTTTGGTACGGAGCTCTCTTT | CSARDGEVWYGALF
few | TRBJ2-5 | TRBV3-1 | NA | TGTGCCAGCAGCCAACTAGCGGAGACCCAGTACTTC | CASSQLAETQYF
few | TRBJ1-2 | TRBV20-1 | NA | TGCAGTGCTAAGGACGGTAACTATGGCTACACCTTC | CSAKDGNYGYTF
few | TRBJ2-7 | TRBV6-2/TRBV6-3 | NA | TGTGCCAGCTCCAGGGAAGTCCACGAGCAGTACTTC | CASSREVHEQYF
once | TRBJ1-5 | TRBV27 | NA | TGTGCCAGCAGTCCACAGGGTAGCGACAACAATCAGCCCCAGCATTTT | CASSPQGSDNNQPQHF
few | TRBJ1-2 | TRBV4-1 | TRBD1 | TGCGCCAGCAGCCAAGCGGACAGGGGTCATGGCTACACCTTC | CASSQADRGHGYTF
NA | TRBJ2-3 | TRBV9 | NA | TGTGCCAGCAGCCCTCCCCTGGGCAGAACCGTGGATACGCAGTATTTT | CASSPPLGRTVDTQYF
NA | TRBJ2-3 | TRBV27 | TRBD2 | TGTGCCAGCAGTTTATCTACTAGCGGGGGCTACACAGATACGCAGTATTTT | CASSLSTSGGYTDTQYF
NA | TRBJ1-2 | TRBV4-2 | NA | TGTGCCAGCAGCCCCTTAAATAACTATGGCTACACCTTC | CASSPLNNYGYTF
NA | TRBJ1-2 | TRBV5-6 | TRBD1 | TGTGCCAGCAGCAGCCTCGACAGGGTCTATGGCTACACCTTC | CASSSLDRVYGYTF
NA | TRBJ2-3 | TRBV7-2 | NA | TGTGCCAGCAGCCTAAGGACGGAGGGAGATACGCAGTATTTT | CASSLRTEGDTQYF
NA | TRBJ2-3 | TRBV7-2 | TRBD2 | TGTGCCAGCAGCTTAGCCGTGAGTAGCGGGACTACGCAGTATTTT | CASSLAVSSGTTQYF
once | TRBJ1-2 | TRBV7-2 | NA | TGTGCCAGCAGCTTAGCCCATACAGGTGCCTATGGCTACACCTTC | CASSLAHTGAYGYTF
NA | TRBJ1-4 | TRBV20-1 | NA | TGCAGTGCTAATCCCGGGACTGGGGGGGAAAAACTGTTTTTT | CSANPGTGGEKLFF
NA | TRBJ2-7 | TRBV3-1 | NA | TGTGCCAGCAGCCAAGGGACAGTACTGTACGAGCAGTACTTC | CASSQGTVLYEQYF
once | TRBJ2-7 | TRBV27 | TRBD1 | TGTGCCAGCAGTTTTGGTGCGGGACAGGGCTACGAGCAGTACTTC | CASSFGAGQGYEQYF
NA | TRBJ1-2 | TRBV9 | NA | TGTGCCAGCAGCGTAGAGCCCCGATGGATCTATGGCTACACCTTC | CASSVEPRWIYGYTF
few | TRBJ2-3 | TRBV20-1 | TRBD2 | TGCAGTGCTGATCGGGGGGGTGCTACGCAGTATTTT | CSADRGGATQYF
NA | TRBJ1-3 | TRBV12-3/TRBV12-4 | NA | TGTGCCAGCAGTTTAGGACAGCAGATGCCCGGAAACACCATATATTTT | CASSLGQQMPGNTIYF
NA | TRBJ2-5 | TRBV29-1 | TRBD2 | TGCAGCGTAGCCGGGACTAGCGGGGGGAGGGCGGAGACCCAGTACTTC | CSVAGTSGGRAETQYF
few | TRBJ2-1 | TRBV4-2 | NA | TGTGCCAGCAGCCCCACTTGGCACAATGAGCAGTTCTTC | CASSPTWHNEQFF
few | TRBJ1-6 | TRBV5-1 | TRBD1 | TGCGCCAGCCAACAGGGGGCAAATTCACCCCTCCACTTT | CASQQGANSPLHF
NA | TRBJ2-3 | TRBV10-3 | NA | TGTGCCATCAGTGAGTCGGCAGGTAGCACAGATACGCAGTATTTT | CAISESAGSTDTQYF
NA | TRBJ1-1 | TRBV19 | TRBD1 | TGTGCCAGTAGTAATCGACAGGGCGGGGTGGGCACTGAAGCTTTCTTT | CASSNRQGGVGTEAFF
NA | TRBJ2-1 | TRBV5-1 | NA | TGCGCCAGCGGGTACGGCGTGGGGGAGCAGTTCTTC | CASGYGVGEQFF
NA | TRBJ1-3 | TRBV12-3/TRBV12-4 | NA | TGTGCCAGCAGTTTTATACGAGGTGGAAACACCATATATTTT | CASSFIRGGNTIYF
once | TRBJ1-2 | TRBV5-1 | TRBD1 | TGCGCCAGCAGCTTGGGGACAGGGGAAGGCTACACCTTC | CASSLGTGEGYTF
NA | TRBJ2-3 | TRBV7-9 | TRBD1 | TGTGCCGCAAGACAGGGGGGCACAGATACGCAGTATTTT | CAARQGGTDTQYF
NA | TRBJ1-5 | TRBV6-2/TRBV6-3 | TRBD1 | TGTGCCAGCAGTCAAAGGACAGGAATTATGAATCAGCCCCAGCATTTT | CASSQRTGIMNQPQHF
NA | TRBJ2-2 | TRBV10-3 | NA | TGTGCCATCAGCCGGGGAACCGGGGAGCTGTTTTTT | CAISRGTGELFF
few | TRBJ1-2 | TRBV29-1 | NA | TGCAGCGTTGCGGGTTCCTCAATCTCGGGCTACACCTTC | CSVAGSSISGYTF
NA | TRBJ2-1 | TRBV29-1 | NA | TGCAGCGTCCAGCTCAACTCCTACAATGAGCAGTTCTTC | CSVQLNSYNEQFF
NA | TRBJ2-3 | TRBV7-2 | TRBD1 | TGTGCCAGCAGCAAACGGACAGGTGGCACAGATACGCAGTATTTT | CASSKRTGGTDTQYF
NA | TRBJ1-2 | TRBV19 | NA | TGTGCCAGTAGTCTCCGGCAGGGACGGAGCTATGGCTACACCTTC | CASSLRQGRSYGYTF
NA | TRBJ1-1 | TRBV7-8 | NA | TGTGCCAGCAGCTTAGCGCAGCTAGCACACACTGAAGCTTTCTTT | CASSLAQLAHTEAFF
NA | TRBJ1-1 | TRBV5-1 | TRBD1 | TGCGCCAGCAGCTTGGTACAGGGGATGAAGGAGGCTGAAGCTTTCTTT | CASSLVQGMKEAEAFF